This TCR beta chain was found in a study of T cells in Graves' hyperthyroidism and ophthalmopathy. Study at large: It was at initial diagnosis, before any treatment, that peripheral blood was collected. Broader study findings: By a 13 V-J model, ophthalmopathy was set apart from stable hyperthyroidism.

This clonotype appeared many times. Its cognate antigen is unknown. CDR3 length: 12 amino acids. Trimming shortened V by 5 bases and J by 2 bases, and 9 bases separated the two germline ends. CDR1 and CDR2 (germline): DFQATT, SNEGSKA (reference sequence). TCR beta CDR3 regions were amplified from RNA. Primed by the HTBI set, a first-round RT-PCR was run on the TCR CDR3. TCRdb itself ran the multiplex PCR reads through MiXCR, one entry per CDR3 protein. The sample includes approximately 610,000 distinct CDR3 sequences, roughly 14% of them seen just once. The clonotype originates from a woman aged 40 to 49 with Graves' ophthalmopathy. This sequence joins TRBV20-1 and TRBJ1-2; TRBD1 is a possible D gene (6 bases). Sample: blood. In DNA form, the CDR3 reads TGCAGTGCTCCCACAGGGAACTATGGCTACACCTTC. It yields the protein CSAPTGNYGYTF.